This T cell receptor beta chain originates from a study of blood T cell repertoires in COVID-19. Overall study: Donors in the United States, Italy and Spain gave samples during acute or convalescent COVID-19. In each case, the material was cDNA or gDNA derived from T cells, B-cell-depleted T cells, or PBMCs.

V trimming: 0 bases; J trimming: 0 bases; junction bases outside the gene matches: 11. The CDR3 is made up of 19 amino acids. Per the germline V gene, CDR1 is MGHRA and CDR2 is YSYEKL. Methods used by the authors: Amplifying reference gene primers gave estimates of nucleated cell counts. Produced via immunoSEQ multiplex PCR; TCRdb's table is partial and in-frame only. The V and J calls and clone size were taken over from that table, and D and trimming were inferred from the DNA. The repertoire holds 260,000 or so clones, with approximately 91% as singletons. Sequencing was done on a sample of peripheral blood. This sequence joins TRBV4-1 and TRBJ1-5; 7 bases line up with TRBD1. The source of this sequence is a human donor in a cohort sampled during active COVID-19. The CDR3: CASSQEHGQDLYSNQPQHF. The CDR3, as DNA: TGCGCCAGCAGCCAAGAACACGGACAGGACCTTTATAGCAATCAGCCCCAGCATTTT.